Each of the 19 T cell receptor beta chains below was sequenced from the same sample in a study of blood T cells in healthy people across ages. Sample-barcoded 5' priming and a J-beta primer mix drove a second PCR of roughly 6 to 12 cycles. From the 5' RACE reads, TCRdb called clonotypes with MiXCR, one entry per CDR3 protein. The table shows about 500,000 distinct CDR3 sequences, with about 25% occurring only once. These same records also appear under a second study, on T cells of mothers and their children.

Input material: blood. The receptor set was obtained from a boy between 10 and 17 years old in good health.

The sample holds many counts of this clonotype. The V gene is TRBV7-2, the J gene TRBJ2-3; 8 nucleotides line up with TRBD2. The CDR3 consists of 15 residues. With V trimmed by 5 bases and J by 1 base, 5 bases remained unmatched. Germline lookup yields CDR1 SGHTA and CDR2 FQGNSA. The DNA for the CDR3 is TGTGCCAGCAGCCCCGGGGGGGCGGGCACAGATACGCAGTATTTT. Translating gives CASSPGGAGTDTQYF.

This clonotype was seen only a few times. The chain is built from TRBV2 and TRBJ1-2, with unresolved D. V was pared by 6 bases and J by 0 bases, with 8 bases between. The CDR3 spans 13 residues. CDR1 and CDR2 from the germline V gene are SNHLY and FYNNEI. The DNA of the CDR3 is TGTGCCAGCAGCCGCGAACCTAACTATGGCTACACCTTC. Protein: CASSREPNYGYTF.

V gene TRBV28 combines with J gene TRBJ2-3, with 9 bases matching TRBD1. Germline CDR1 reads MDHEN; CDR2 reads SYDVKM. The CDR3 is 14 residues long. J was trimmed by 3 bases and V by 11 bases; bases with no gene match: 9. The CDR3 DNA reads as TGTGCCCACAGGAGGGACAGGGTAACAGATACGCAGTATTTT. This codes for CAHRRDRVTDTQYF.

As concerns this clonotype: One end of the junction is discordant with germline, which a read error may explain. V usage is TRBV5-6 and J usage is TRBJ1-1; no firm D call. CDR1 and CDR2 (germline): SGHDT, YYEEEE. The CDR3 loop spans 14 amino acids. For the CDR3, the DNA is TGTGCCAGCAGCTTGTCGAGCAGGAACACTGAACCTTTCTTT. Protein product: CASSLSSRNTEPFF.

The CDR3 coding sequence is TGTGCCAGCAGCCAAGTAGATGGCATCGAGCAGTACTTC. Translation gives CASSQVDGIEQYF. The V call is TRBV3-1, the J call TRBJ2-7; D is unclear. This CDR3 is 13 amino acids long. Looked up from germline, CDR1 is LGHDT and CDR2 is YNNKEL (reference sequence). V lost 1 base to trimming and J lost 6 bases, with 10 bases between them.

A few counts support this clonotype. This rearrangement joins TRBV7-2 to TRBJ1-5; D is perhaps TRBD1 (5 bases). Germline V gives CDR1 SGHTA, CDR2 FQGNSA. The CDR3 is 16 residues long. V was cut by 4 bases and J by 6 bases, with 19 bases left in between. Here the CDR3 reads CASSYEARDPGQPQHF. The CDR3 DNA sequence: TGTGCCAGCAGCTACGAAGCCAGGGATCCGGGTCAGCCCCAGCATTTT.

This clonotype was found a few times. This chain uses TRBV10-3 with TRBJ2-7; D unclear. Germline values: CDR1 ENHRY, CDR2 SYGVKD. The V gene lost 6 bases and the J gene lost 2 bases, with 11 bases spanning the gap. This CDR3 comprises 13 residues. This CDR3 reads CAIRPAVTYEQYF. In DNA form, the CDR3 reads TGTGCCATCAGGCCGGCGGTGACCTACGAGCAGTACTTC.

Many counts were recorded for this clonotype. The chain's CDR3 is CATSRGNLGLSSETQYF. Written as DNA, the CDR3 is TGTGCCACCAGCAGAGGAAACCTAGGTTTGAGTTCCGAGACCCAGTACTTC. The chain is built from TRBV15 and TRBJ2-5; no reliable D call. Germline V gives CDR1 LNHNV, CDR2 YYDKDF (reference sequence). The CDR3 is 17 amino acids. Trimming pared 1 base from V and 5 bases from J, leaving 20 bases between.

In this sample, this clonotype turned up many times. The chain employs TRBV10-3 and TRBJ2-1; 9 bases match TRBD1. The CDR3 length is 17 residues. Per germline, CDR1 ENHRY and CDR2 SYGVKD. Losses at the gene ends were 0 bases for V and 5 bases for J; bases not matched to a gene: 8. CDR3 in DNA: TGTGCCATCAGTGAGTCTTTAGGGACAGGGAAGGACAATGAGCAGTTCTTC. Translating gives CAISESLGTGKDNEQFF.

CDR3 DNA: TGTGCCAGCAGCCAAGGGAGGCAGGGAAGGGTTGGGAAGACCCAGTACTTC. Residues: CASSQGRQGRVGKTQYF. This chain connects TRBV3-1 to TRBJ2-5; D could derive from TRBD1 or TRBD2 (5 bases each). The ends were cut back, 1 base at V and 6 bases at J, with 21 bases in the middle. The CDR3 sequence is 17 residues long. CDR1 LGHDT and CDR2 YNNKEL come from the germline V gene (reference sequence).

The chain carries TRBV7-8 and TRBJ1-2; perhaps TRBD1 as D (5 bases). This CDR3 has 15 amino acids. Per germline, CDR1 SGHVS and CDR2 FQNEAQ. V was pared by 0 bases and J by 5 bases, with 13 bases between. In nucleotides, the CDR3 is TGTGCCAGCAGCTTAGCGGAGGGGCGCGGGTATGGCTACACCTTC. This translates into CASSLAEGRGYGYTF.

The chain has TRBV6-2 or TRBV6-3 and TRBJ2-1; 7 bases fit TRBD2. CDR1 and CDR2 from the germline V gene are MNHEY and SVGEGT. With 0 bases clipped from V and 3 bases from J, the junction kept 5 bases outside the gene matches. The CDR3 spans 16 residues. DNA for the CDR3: TGTGCCAGCAGTTACTCTCCTTCTAGCGGCTACAATGAGCAGTTCTTC. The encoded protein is CASSYSPSSGYNEQFF.

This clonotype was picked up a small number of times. The CDR3 DNA sequence: TGTGCCAGCAGCTTTGCCCGGGATACGCAGTATTTT. Translation: CASSFARDTQYF. The genes are TRBV5-5 and TRBJ2-3; D not resolved. V lost 2 bases and J 6 bases, leaving 7 bases between the germline ends. The germline V gene has CDR1 SGHKS and CDR2 YYEKEE (reference sequence). The CDR3 extends over 12 amino acids.

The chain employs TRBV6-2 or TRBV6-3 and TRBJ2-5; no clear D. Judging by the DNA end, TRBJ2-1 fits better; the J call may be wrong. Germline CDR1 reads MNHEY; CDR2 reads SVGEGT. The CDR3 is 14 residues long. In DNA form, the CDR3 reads TGTGCCAGCAGTTACTCGAATTCTGAGAATGAGCAGTTCTTC. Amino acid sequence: CASSYSNSENEQFF.

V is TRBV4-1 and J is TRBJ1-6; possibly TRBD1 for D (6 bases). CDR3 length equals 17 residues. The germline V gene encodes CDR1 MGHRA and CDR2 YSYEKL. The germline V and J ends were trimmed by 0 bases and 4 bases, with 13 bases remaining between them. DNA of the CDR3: TGCGCCAGCAGCCAAGATACAGGGATTTATTATAATTCACCCCTCCACTTT. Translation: CASSQDTGIYYNSPLHF.

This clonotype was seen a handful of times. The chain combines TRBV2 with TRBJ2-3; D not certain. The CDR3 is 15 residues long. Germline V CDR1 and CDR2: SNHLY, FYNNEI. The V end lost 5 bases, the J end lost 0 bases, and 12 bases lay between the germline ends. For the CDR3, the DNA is TGTGCCAGCAGTCCCCGCGGTTCTAGCACAGATACGCAGTATTTT. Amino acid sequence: CASSPRGSSTDTQYF.

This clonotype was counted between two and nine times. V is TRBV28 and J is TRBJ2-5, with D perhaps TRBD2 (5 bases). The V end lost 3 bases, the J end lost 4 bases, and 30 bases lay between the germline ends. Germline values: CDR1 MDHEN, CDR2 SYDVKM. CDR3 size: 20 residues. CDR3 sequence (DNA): TGTGCCAGCAGTTTTTCGCTCCCTCCGAGCGGTCGAATGAGTCGAGAGACCCAGTACTTC. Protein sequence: CASSFSLPPSGRMSRETQYF.

The chain's CDR3 is CASSARNLNTGELFF. CDR3 DNA sequence: TGTGCCAGCAGTGCCCGGAACTTAAACACCGGGGAGCTGTTTTTT. This chain connects TRBV27 to TRBJ2-2; no firm D call. The CDR3 is 15 residues long. Germline lookup yields CDR1 MNHEY and CDR2 SMNVEV (reference sequence). Trimming pared 5 bases from V and 2 bases from J, leaving 12 bases between.

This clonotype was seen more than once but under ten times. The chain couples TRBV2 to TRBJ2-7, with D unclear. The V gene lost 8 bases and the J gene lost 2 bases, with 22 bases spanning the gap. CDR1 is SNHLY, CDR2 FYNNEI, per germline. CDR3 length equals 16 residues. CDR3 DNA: TGTGCCAGCCGCGGAGCCCTCCGAACTGCAACCTACGAGCAGTACTTC. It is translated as CASRGALRTATYEQYF.